This T cell receptor (beta chain) comes out of a study of blood T cell repertoires in COVID-19. Study overall: COVID-19 samples from acute and convalescent phases originated in the United States, Italy and Spain. Nucleic acid was either cDNA or gDNA, and it came from T cells, B-cell-depleted T cells, or PBMCs.

This clone was counted a few times. As originally analysed: Researchers report that nucleated cell counts were estimated from reference gene primer amplification. This table comes from immunoSEQ multiplex PCR, and its TCRdb copy is limited to in-frame clones, with some not included. D and trimming were read from the DNA, whereas the V and J calls and clone size are those reported in that table. The table includes about 110,000 clones, roughly 85% detected once. The ends lost 7 bases at V and 6 bases at J; junction bases unmatched: 8. Germline CDR1 reads MNHEY; CDR2 reads SVGAGI. CDR3 length: 15 residues.

The clonotype comes from a human donor in a cohort sampled during active COVID-19. Input material: peripheral blood. The rearrangement joins TRBV6-5 to TRBJ1-4, with TRBD1 matching over 10 bases. CDR3 nucleotide sequence: TGTGCCAGCAACGCCCGGGACAGGGGCCATGAAAAACTGTTTTTT. This translates into CASNARDRGHEKLFF.